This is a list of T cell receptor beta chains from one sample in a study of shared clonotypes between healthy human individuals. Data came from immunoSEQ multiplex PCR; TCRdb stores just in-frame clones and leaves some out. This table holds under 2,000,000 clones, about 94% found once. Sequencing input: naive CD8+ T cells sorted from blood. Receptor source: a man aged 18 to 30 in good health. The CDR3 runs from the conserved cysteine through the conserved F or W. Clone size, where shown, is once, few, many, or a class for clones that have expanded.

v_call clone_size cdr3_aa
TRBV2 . CASSSVTGEQYF
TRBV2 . CASNSRILAGVLDTQYF
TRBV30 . CASEASGKETQYF
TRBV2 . CASSEWSLLGAFF
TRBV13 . CASSPSEQTYEQYF
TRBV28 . CATSGGDYGNTIYF
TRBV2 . CADMGGTGELFF
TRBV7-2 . CASSPQDGNTEAFF
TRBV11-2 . CASSNWAEAFF
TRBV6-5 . CASSYKGASMNTEAFF
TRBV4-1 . CASSQADEGYWEYGYTF
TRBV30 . CAWSPPGASWIGTDTQYF
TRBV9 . CASSVDDEETQYF
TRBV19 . CASSIGTGVEQYF
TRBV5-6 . CASSLAGNYGYTF
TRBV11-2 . CASSLVGSLGEKLFF
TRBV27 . CASSLGTGTVYGYTF
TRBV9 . CASSVGGGTEKLFF
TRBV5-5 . CASSLIQGGYEQYF
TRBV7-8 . CASSFSGSTTYEQYF
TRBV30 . CAWTTGASSYNEQFF
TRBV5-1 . CASSLGAGYEQYF
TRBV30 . CAWSYGQGNQPQHF
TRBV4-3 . CASSPGLDQETQYF
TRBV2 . CASAGDRVYEQYF
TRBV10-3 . CAIREPITGSGDQYF
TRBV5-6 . CASSSGTVLANTGELFF
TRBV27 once CASSPLGGAYEQYF
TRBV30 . CAWTPGLAGYEQYF
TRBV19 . CASSIGTTNTEAFF
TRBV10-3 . CAIRKQYQETQYF
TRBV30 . CAWNSGQARDTQYF
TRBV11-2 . CASSKGIYEQYF
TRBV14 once CASSRGRGEQYF
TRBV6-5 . CASSYSDGSSYEQYF
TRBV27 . CASRWTGGSYEQYF
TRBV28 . CASRTGTEDNEQFF
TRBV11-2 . CASSMESSYEQYF
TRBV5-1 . CASRPGVNYGYTF
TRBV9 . CASSPRRLADTQYF
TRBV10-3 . CAISGLVGDNEQFF